This T cell receptor (beta chain) emerged from a study of cytomegalovirus exposure and HLA in healthy donors (dated by TCRdb to about 2017). About the study as a whole: A later analysis indicated that the 130 or so validation repertoires were generated on the platform also employed for the 600 to 750 repertoires of the first cohort. The study aimed to test whether signatures of past pathogen exposure could be identified by cataloging public T cell receptors. Besides the first cohort of around 670 subjects, a separate validation cohort made up of 120 or so different subjects was used. To predict cytomegalovirus infection status, the study brought together high-throughput TCR immunosequencing, statistical association of individual TCRs with disease status, and machine learning.

Summary of the overall study and its limitations: According to the authors, the approach could potentially be generalized to other disease states and immunological phenotypes. Most TCR sequences were seen in very few donors, while some public TCRs were found in many individuals. A later analysis found that TCRs clustered in the first cohort also tended to co-occur in the 110 or so validation repertoires, with 94% of cluster scores above 0. A total of 150 or so TCR beta chains were listed by the study as associated with cytomegalovirus. In vitro tests confirmed that three of the cytomegalovirus-associated TCR beta chains recognize cytomegalovirus antigens. Cytomegalovirus status was reported to be diagnosed by the classifier with high specificity and sensitivity in both the original and validation cohorts. A later analysis lacked HLA typing for the validation cohort, so it scored co-occurrence in that cohort across all 130 or so repertoires.

Library creation used the immunoSEQ multiplex PCR assay. The original methods were these. To diagnose cytomegalovirus status from the catalog of TCR beta chain sequences, a statistical classification framework was built. TCRdb provides this immuneACCESS table in a form limited to in-frame rearrangements. Some clones are lacking; in checked studies, under half of them reflect an unresolved V gene, and why the rest are absent is not known. The V and J calls and clone size come from that table; D and trimming were worked out from the DNA. Present in this sample are over 150,000 clones, just under 90% of which were seen just once. About a tenth of the sample is in the top ten clones. With regard to this clone: The specificity of this receptor is unknown. No quality values exist for individual bases; no much larger clone is one base distant.

The donors belonged to the validation cohort of 120 subjects, which was separate from the approximately 700-subject first cohort. V loses 5 bases of germline sequence and J loses 4 bases, and the interval between the two ends is 9 bases. CDR1 is given as LNHDA and CDR2 as SQIVND, both from the germline V gene (reference sequence). The CDR3 has 13 amino acids, counting the end cysteine and phenylalanine. Of the read, only the CDR3 DNA is kept; its 39 bases are in frame from base 1. Sequences were obtained from PBMCs. The TCR comes from a woman in her late teens or twenties in good health and CMV-seropositive. The chain is made from TRBV19 and TRBJ1-5; TRBD1 is perhaps the D gene, given 5 matching bases. CDR3 region: CASSLGANQPQHF. The DNA sequence follows: TGTGCCAGTAGTTTAGGGGCAAATCAGCCCCAGCATTTT.